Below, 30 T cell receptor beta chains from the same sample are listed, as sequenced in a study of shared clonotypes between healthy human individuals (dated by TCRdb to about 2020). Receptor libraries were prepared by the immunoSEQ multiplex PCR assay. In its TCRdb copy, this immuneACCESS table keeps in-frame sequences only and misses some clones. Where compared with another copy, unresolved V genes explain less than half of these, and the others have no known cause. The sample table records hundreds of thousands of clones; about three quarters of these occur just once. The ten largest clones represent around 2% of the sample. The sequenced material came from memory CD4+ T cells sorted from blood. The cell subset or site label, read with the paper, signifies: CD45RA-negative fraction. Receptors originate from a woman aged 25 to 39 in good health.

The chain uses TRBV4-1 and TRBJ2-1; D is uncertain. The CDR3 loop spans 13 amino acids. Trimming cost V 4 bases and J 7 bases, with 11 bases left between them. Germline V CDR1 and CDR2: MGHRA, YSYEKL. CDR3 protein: CASSPSLGNEQFF. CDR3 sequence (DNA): TGCGCCAGCAGCCCCTCGCTGGGGAATGAGCAGTTCTTC.

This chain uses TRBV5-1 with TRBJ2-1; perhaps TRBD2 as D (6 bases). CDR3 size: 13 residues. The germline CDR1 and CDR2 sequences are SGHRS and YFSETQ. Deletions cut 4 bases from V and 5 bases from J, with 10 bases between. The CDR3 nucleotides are TGCGCCAGCAGCCCGACGGGGGACAATGAGCAGTTCTTC. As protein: CASSPTGDNEQFF.

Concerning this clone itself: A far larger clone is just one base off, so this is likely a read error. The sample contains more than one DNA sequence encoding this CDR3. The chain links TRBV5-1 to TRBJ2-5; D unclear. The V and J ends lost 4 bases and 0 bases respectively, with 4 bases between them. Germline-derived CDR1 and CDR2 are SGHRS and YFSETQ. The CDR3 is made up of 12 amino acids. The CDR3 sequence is CASSPNQETQYF. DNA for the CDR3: TGCGCCAGCAGCCCAAACCAAGAGACCCAGTACTTC. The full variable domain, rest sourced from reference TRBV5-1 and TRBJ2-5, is KAGVTQTPRYLIKTRGQQVTLSCSPISGHRSVSWYQQTPGQGLQFLFEYFSETQRNKGNFPGRFSGRQFSNSRSEMNVSTLELGDSALYLCASSPNQETQYFGPGTRLLVL.

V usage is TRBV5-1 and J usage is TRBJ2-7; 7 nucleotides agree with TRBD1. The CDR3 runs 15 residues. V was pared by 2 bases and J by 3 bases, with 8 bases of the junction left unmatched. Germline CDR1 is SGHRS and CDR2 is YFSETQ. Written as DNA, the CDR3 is TGCGCCAGCAGCTTCGGGACAGCGACGGTCTACGAGCAGTACTTC. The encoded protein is CASSFGTATVYEQYF.

In nucleotides, the CDR3 is TGCAGCGTAGGGACTAGCGGGACCGCAGATACGCAGTATTTT. It is translated as CSVGTSGTADTQYF. This rearrangement joins TRBV29-1 to TRBJ2-3; 13 nucleotides match TRBD2. V lost 6 bases and J lost 4; bases outside the gene matches: 4. The germline gives CDR1 SQVTM, CDR2 ANQGSEA. This CDR3 is 14 amino acids long.

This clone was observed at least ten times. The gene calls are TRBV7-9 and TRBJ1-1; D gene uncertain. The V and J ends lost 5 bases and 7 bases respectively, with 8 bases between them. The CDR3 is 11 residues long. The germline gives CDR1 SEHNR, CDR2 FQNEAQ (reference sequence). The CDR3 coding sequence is TGTGCCAGCAGCAGCTTGGGTGAAGCTTTCTTT. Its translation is CASSSLGEAFF.

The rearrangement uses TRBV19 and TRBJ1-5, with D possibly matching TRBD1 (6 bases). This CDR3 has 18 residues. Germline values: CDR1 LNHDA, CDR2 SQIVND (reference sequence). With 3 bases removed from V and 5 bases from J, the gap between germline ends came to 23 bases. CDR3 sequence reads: CASSIGTIGRGEHQPQHF. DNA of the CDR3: TGTGCCAGTAGTATTGGGACAATAGGTCGGGGGGAACATCAGCCCCAGCATTTT.

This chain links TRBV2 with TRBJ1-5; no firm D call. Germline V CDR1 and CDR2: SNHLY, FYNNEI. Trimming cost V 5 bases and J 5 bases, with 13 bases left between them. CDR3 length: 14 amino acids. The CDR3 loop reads CASSRDGGHQPQHF. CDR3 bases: TGTGCCAGCAGTCGAGACGGCGGCCATCAGCCCCAGCATTTT. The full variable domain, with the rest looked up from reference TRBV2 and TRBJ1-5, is EPEVTQTPSHQVTQMGQEVILRCVPISNHLYFYWYRQILGQKVEFLVSFYNNEISEKSEIFDDQFSVERPDGSNFTLKIRSTKLEDSAMYFCASSRDGGHQPQHFGDGTRLSIL.

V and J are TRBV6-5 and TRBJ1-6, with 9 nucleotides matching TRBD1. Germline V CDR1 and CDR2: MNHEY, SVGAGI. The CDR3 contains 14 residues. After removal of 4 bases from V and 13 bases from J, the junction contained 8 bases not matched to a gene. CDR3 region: CASSSQRQGGPLHF. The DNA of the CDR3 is TGTGCCAGCAGTTCCCAACGACAGGGGGGTCCCCTCCACTTT.

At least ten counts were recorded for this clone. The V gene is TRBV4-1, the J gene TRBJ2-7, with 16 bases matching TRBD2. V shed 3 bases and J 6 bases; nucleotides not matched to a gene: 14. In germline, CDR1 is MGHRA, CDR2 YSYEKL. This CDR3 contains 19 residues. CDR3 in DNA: TGCGCCAGCAGCCATGATCTTCCGGGACTAGCGGGAGGGCCCATCGAGCAGTACTTC. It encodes CASSHDLPGLAGGPIEQYF.

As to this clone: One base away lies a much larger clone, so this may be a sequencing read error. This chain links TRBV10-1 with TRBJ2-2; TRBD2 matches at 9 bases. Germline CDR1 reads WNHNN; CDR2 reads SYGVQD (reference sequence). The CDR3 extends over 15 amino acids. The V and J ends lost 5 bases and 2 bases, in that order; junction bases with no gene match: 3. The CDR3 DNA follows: TGCGCCAGCAGTCGACTAGCGGATAACACCGGGGAGCTGTTTTTT. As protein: CASSRLADNTGELFF.

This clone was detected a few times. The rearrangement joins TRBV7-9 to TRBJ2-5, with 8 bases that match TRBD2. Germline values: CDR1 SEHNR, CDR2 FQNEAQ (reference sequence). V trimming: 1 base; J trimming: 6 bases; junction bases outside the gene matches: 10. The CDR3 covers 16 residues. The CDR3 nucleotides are TGTGCCAGCAGCTTAGGTGGACTAGCCGGGAGCAAGACCCAGTACTTC. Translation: CASSLGGLAGSKTQYF.

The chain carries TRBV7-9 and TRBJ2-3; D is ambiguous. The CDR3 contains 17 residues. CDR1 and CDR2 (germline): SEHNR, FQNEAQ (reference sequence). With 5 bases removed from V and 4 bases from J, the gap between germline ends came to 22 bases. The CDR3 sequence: CASSPPFSLDASDTQYF. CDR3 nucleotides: TGTGCCAGCAGCCCCCCTTTCTCACTGGATGCTTCAGATACGCAGTATTTT.

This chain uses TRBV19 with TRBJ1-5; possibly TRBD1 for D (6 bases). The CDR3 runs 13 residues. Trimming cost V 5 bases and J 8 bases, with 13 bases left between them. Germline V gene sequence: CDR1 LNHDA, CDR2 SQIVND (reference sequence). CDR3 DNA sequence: TGTGCCAGTAGTGGGGGCACCTGGGAGCCCCAGCATTTT. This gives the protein CASSGGTWEPQHF.

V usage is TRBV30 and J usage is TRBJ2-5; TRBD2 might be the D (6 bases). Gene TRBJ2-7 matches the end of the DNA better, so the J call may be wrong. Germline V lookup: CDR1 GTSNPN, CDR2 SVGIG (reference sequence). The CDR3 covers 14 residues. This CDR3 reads CAWSRGKSSYEQYF. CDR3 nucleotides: TGTGCCTGGAGTCGGGGGAAGAGCTCCTACGAGCAGTACTTC.

As DNA, the CDR3 is TGTGCCAGCAGTTTAGATCAGGGAGGCAATCAGCCCCAGCATTTT. Its protein product is CASSLDQGGNQPQHF. This chain links TRBV28 with TRBJ1-5; tentative D call: TRBD1 (5 bases). The germline V and J ends were trimmed by 2 bases and 2 bases, with 10 bases remaining between them. CDR1 and CDR2 (germline): MDHEN, SYDVKM. This CDR3 is built from 15 residues. Looking up the rest from reference TRBV28 and TRBJ1-5 gives the full variable domain: DVKVTQSSRYLVKRTGEKVFLECVQDMDHENMFWYRQDPGLGLRLIYFSYDVKMKEKGDIPEGYSVSREKKERFSLILESASTNQTSMYLCASSLDQGGNQPQHFGDGTRLSIL.

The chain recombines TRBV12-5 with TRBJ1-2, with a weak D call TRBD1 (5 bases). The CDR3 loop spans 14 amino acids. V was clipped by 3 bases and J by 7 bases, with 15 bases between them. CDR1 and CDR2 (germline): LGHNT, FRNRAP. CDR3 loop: CASGFDSLLGGYTF. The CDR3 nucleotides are TGTGCTAGTGGTTTTGACAGCCTTCTCGGTGGCTACACCTTC.

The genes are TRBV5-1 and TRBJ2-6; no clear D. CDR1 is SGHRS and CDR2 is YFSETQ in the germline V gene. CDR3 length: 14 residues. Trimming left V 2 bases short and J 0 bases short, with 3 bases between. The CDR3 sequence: CASSLRSGANVLTF. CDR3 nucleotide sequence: TGCGCCAGCAGCTTACGCTCTGGGGCCAACGTCCTGACTTTC.

In DNA, the CDR3 is TGTGCCAGCAGCTTAGTAAAAGGGGGAGCGGCGTTGAGGGGGGAGCAGTACTTC. Residues: CASSLVKGGAALRGEQYF. The chain employs TRBV7-9 and TRBJ2-7; a possible D gene is TRBD1 (6 bases). This CDR3 is 18 amino acids long. CDR1 and CDR2 (germline): SEHNR, FQNEAQ (reference sequence). Trimming took off 1 base at V and 7 bases at J, with 26 bases between the two ends.

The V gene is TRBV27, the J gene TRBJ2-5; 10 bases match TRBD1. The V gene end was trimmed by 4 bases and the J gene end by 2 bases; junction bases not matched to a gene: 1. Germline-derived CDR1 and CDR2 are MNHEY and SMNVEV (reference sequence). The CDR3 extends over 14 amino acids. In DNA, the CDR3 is TGTGCCAGCAGTTCGGACAGGGGGCAAGAGACCCAGTACTTC. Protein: CASSSDRGQETQYF.

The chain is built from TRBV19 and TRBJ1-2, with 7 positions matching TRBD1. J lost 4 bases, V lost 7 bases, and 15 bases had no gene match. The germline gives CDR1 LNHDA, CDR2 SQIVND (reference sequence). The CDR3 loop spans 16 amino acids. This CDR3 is CASTAGDSGFTYGYTF. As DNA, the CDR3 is TGTGCCAGTACCGCGGGGGACAGCGGTTTTACCTATGGCTACACCTTC.

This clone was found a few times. CDR3 nucleotide sequence: TGTGCCAGCAGCTTGGGCGGGAGCTCTTCCTACGAGCAGTACTTC. It encodes CASSLGGSSSYEQYF. V usage is TRBV7-2 and J usage is TRBJ2-7, with 7 bases matching TRBD2. The CDR3 totals 15 residues. The ends lost 3 bases at V and 1 base at J; junction bases unmatched: 6. The germline V gene encodes CDR1 SGHTA and CDR2 FQGNSA.

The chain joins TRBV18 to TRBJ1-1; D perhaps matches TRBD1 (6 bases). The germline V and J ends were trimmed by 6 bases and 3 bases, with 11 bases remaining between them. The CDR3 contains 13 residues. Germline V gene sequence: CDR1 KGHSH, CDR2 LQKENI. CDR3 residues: CASSRTEYTEAFF. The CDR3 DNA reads TGTGCCAGCTCGCGGACAGAATACACTGAAGCTTTCTTT. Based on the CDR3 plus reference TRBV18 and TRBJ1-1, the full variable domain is NAGVMQNPRHLVRRRGQEARLRCSPMKGHSHVYWYRQLPEEGLKFMVYLQKENIIDESGMPKERFSAEFPKEGPSILRIQQVVRGDSAAYFCASSRTEYTEAFFGQGTRLTVV.

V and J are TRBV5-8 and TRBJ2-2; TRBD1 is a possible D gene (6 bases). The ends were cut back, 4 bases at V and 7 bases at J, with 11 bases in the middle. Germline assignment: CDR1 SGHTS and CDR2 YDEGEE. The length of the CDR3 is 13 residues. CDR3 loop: CASSPQGYGELFF. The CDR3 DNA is TGTGCCAGCAGCCCACAGGGTTACGGGGAGCTGTTTTTT.

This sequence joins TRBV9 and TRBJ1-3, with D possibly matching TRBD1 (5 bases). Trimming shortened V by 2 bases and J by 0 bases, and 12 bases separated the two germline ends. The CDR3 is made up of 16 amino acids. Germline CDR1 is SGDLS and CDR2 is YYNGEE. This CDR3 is CASSVGTSYSGNTIYF. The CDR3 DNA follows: TGTGCCAGCAGCGTTGGGACTTCCTACTCTGGAAACACCATATATTTT.

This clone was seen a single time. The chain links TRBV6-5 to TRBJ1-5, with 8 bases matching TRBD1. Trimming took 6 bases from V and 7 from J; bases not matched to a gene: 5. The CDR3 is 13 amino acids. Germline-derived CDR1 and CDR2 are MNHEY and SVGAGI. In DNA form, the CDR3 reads TGTGCCAGCAGCGGACAGGGCCGACAGCCCCAGCATTTT. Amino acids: CASSGQGRQPQHF.

Here the CDR3 reads CSVASAGNYNEQFF. DNA for the CDR3: TGCAGCGTTGCTAGTGCGGGAAACTACAATGAGCAGTTCTTC. V usage is TRBV29-1 and J usage is TRBJ2-1; D is perhaps TRBD2 (6 bases). The CDR3 is 14 amino acids. CDR1 is SQVTM, CDR2 ANQGSEA, per germline. V gave up 4 bases and J gave up 3 bases, with 13 bases separating them.

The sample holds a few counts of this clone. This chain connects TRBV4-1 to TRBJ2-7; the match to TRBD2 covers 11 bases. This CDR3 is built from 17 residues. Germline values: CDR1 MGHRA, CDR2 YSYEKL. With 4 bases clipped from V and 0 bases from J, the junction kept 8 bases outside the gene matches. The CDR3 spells CASSRASGRSSSYEQYF. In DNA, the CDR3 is TGCGCCAGCAGCCGAGCTAGCGGGAGGTCTTCCTCCTACGAGCAGTACTTC.

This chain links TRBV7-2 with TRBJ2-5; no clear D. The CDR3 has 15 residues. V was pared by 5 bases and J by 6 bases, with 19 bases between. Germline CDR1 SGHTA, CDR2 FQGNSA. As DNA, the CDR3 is TGTGCCAGCAGCCCCCTTCCAAACGGCGGACAGACCCAGTACTTC. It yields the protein CASSPLPNGGQTQYF. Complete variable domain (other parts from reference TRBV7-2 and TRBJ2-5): GAGVSQSPSNKVTEKGKDVELRCDPISGHTALYWYRQSLGQGLEFLIYFQGNSAPDKSGLPSDRFSAERTGGSVSTLTIQRTQQEDSAVYLCASSPLPNGGQTQYFGPGTRLLVL.

The CDR3 DNA reads TGTGCCAGCAGCTACAATTCGGGGAACACTGAAGCTTTCTTT. Protein sequence: CASSYNSGNTEAFF. The chain carries TRBV11-2 and TRBJ1-1; unclear D gene. The CDR3 has 14 residues. V lost 4 bases and J 1 base, leaving 10 bases between the germline ends. CDR1 is SGHAT and CDR2 is FQNNGV in the germline V gene.